This T cell receptor beta chain was captured in a study of glioma-infiltrating T cells after dendritic cell vaccination. The wider study: Dendritic cells derived from monocytes and pulsed with autologous tumor lysate formed the vaccine.

V dropped 4 bases and J dropped 1 base, with 8 bases sitting between them. CDR1 is SGHDT, CDR2 YYEEEE, per germline. The CDR3 spans 13 residues. A single count supports this clone. The antigen remains unidentified. Primers: 60 V beta forward and 13 J beta reverse. Data came from immunoSEQ multiplex PCR; TCRdb stores just in-frame clones and leaves some out. The sample shows about 30,000 clones, 90% to 95% of them seen only once. Whole-study results and caveats: Higher TCR clonality did not directly relate to longer survival. The cohort had few patients with full blood and tumor sets.

This TCR came from a human donor with glioblastoma. The source material was blood, sampled before dendritic cell vaccination. The gene calls are TRBV5-6 and TRBJ1-1; D gene ambiguous. The CDR3 coding sequence is TGTGCCAGCAGCAGTCGCAGGAACACTGAAGCTTTCTTT. Residues: CASSSRRNTEAFF.